This TCR beta chain was identified in a study of blood T cells in healthy people across ages. Findings and limits, study-wide: Per million T cells, the diversity of TCR beta decreased roughly linearly as age advanced.

The authors ran a second PCR of 7 to 11 cycles using a sample-barcoded 5' primer and a J-beta primer mix. TCRdb reanalysed the 5' RACE reads using MiXCR and keeps one entry per CDR3 protein. The sample consists of some 700,000 distinct CDR3 sequences, about 20% of them appearing once. With respect to this clonotype: As yet, its antigen is unknown.

The CDR3 sequence is 15 residues long. Trimming cost V 4 bases and J 4 bases, with 16 bases left between them. Germline CDR1 SGHTA, CDR2 FQGNSA. The TCR originated in a man in his 70s in good health. Material for sequencing was blood. The rearrangement uses TRBV7-2 and TRBJ1-2, with D perhaps matching TRBD1 (5 bases). The CDR3 sequence is CASSSPPQGIYGYTF. The CDR3 DNA follows: TGTGCCAGCAGCTCCCCACCCCAGGGTATCTATGGCTACACCTTC.